This TCR beta chain was obtained from a study of read filtering for tumor transcriptome and immune sequencing. Notes on the study in general: Correlation between methods rose after single-read clonotypes were removed.

There are 19 residues in the CDR3. As concerns this clonotype: Its matching antigen is unknown. Relative to the germline gene, one junction end is altered; a read error may explain this.

The library was built from roughly 400 ng RNA with molecular barcoded adaptors for alpha/delta and beta/gamma chains. A single record per CDR3 protein comes from TCRdb applying MiXCR to the reads. This sample has around 58,000 distinct CDR3 sequences, with around 13% found just once. Bone marrow was sampled from every patient at the time of active disease. Sequencing used a population of CD138-negative cells sorted from bone marrow. The chain carries TRBV12-3 or TRBV12-4 and TRBJ2-1; 11 bases fit TRBD2. The TCR comes from a donor at least 40 years old with multiple myeloma. In DNA, the CDR3 is TGTGCCAGCACCAACCAGAGACTAGCGGGATCTGCGGTTAGCAATGAGCGGTTCTTC. It is translated as CASTNQRLAGSAVSNERFF.